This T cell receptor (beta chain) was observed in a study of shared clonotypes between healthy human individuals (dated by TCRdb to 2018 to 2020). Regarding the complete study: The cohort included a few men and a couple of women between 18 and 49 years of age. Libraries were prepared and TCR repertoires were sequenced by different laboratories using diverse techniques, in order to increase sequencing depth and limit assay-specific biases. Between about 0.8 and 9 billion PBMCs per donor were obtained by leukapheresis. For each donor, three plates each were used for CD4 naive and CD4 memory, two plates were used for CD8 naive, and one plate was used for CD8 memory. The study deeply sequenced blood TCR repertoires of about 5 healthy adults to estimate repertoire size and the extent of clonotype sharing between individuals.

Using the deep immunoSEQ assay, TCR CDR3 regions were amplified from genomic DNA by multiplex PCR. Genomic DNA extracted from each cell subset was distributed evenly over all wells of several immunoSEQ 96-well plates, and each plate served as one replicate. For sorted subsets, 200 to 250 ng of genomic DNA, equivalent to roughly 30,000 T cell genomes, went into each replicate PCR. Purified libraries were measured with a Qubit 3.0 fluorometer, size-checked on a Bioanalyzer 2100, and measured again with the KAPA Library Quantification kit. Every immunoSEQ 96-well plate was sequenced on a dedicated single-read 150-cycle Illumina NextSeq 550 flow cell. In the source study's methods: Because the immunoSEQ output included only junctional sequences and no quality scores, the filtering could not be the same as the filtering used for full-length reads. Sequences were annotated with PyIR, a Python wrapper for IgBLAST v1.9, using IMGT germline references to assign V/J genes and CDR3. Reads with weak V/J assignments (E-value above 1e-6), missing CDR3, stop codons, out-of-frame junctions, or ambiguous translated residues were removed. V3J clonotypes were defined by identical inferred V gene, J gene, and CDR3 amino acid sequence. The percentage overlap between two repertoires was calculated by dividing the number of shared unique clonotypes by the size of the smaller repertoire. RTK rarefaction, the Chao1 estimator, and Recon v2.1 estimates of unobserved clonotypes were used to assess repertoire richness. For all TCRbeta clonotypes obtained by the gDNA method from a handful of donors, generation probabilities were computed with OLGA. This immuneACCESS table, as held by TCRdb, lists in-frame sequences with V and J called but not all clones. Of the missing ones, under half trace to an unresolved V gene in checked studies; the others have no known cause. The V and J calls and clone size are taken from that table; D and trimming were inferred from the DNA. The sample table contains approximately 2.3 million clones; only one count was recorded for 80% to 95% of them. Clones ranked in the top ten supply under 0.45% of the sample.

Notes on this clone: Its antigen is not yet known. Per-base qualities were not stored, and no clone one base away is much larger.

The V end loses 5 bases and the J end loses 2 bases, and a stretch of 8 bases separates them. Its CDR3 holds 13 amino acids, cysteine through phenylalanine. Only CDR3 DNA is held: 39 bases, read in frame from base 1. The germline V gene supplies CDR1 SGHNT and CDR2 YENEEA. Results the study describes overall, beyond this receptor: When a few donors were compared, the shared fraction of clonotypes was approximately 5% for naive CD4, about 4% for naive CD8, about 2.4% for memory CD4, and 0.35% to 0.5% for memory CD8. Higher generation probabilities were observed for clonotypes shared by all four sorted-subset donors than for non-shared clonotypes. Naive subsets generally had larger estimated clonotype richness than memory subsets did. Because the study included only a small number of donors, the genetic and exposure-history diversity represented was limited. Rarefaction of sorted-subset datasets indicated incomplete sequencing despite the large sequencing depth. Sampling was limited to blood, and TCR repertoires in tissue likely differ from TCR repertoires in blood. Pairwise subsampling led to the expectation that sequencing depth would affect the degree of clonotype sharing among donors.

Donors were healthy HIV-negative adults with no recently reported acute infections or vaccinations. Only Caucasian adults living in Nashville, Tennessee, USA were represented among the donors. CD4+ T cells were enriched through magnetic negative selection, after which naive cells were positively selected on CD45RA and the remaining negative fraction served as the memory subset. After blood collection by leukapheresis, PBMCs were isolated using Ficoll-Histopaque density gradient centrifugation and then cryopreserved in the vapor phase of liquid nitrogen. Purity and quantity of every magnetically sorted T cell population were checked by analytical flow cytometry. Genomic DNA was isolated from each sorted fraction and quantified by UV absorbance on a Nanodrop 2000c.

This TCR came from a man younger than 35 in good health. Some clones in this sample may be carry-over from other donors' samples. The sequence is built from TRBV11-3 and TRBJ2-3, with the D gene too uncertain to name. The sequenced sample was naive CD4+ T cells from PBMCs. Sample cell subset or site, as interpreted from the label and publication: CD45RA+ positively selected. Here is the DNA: TGTGCCAGCAGCCCCGCCTACACAGATACGCAGTATTTT. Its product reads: CASSPAYTDTQYF.